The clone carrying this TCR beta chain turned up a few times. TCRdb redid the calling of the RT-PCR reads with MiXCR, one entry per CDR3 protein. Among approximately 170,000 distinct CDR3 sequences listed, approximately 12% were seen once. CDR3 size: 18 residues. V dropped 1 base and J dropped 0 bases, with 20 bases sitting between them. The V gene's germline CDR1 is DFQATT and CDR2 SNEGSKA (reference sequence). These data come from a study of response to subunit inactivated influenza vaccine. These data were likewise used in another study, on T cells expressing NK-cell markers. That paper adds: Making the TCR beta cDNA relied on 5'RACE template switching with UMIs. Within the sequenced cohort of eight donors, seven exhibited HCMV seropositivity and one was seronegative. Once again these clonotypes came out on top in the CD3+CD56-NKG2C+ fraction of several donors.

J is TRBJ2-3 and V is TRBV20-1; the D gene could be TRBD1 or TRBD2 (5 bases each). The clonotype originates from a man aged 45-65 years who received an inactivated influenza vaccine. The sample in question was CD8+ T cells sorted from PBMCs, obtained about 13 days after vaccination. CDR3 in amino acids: CSARARAGRDPSTDTQYF. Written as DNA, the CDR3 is TGCAGTGCTAGAGCCAGGGCGGGTAGGGACCCAAGCACAGATACGCAGTATTTT.